The rows below give T cell receptor beta chains drawn from one sample of a study of blood T cell repertoires in COVID-19. Libraries were prepared by immunoSEQ multiplex PCR; TCRdb keeps only in-frame clonotypes and omits some of them. The profile shows about 270,000 clones, about 89% of them singletons. The material sequenced was peripheral blood. All receptors come from a middle-aged man with active or convalescent COVID-19. Both conserved end residues are part of each CDR3. The order of the fields is clone size, CDR3 length, D gene, J gene, V gene, CDR3 protein, CDR3 DNA. D genes are given only for firm matches. Clone size is given for some rows only: seen once, a few or many times, or a class if the clone is expanded.

>.|14|.|TRBJ2-1|TRBV19
CASSSRDRGSEQFF
TGTGCCAGTAGTAGCCGGGATCGGGGTAGTGAGCAGTTCTTC
>.|15|.|TRBJ2-7|TRBV6-5
CASSPGSLGSYEQYF
TGTGCCAGCAGCCCCGGGTCCCTAGGCTCCTACGAGCAGTACTTC
>.|14|TRBD2|TRBJ2-7|TRBV5-1
CASSTIAGGYEQYF
TGCGCCAGCAGCACGATAGCGGGAGGCTACGAGCAGTACTTC
>.|16|TRBD1|TRBJ1-1|TRBV2
CASIGTATELNTEAFF
TGTGCCAGTATCGGGACAGCTACAGAATTGAACACTGAAGCTTTCTTT
>.|13|.|TRBJ1-6|TRBV11-3
CASSFDGNSPLHF
TGTGCCAGCAGCTTTGACGGGAATTCACCCCTCCACTTT
>.|14|.|TRBJ2-3|TRBV24-1
CATSDRDTRDTQYF
TGTGCCACCAGTGATAGGGACACCCGGGATACGCAGTATTTT
>.|16|TRBD2|TRBJ2-3|TRBV5-1
CASSFGGEEITDTQYF
TGCGCCAGCAGCTTCGGGGGGGAAGAAATCACAGATACGCAGTATTTT
>.|17|.|TRBJ1-5|TRBV6-1
CASSGYQGPLSNQPQHF
TGTGCCAGCAGTGGTTATCAGGGGCCGTTGAGCAATCAGCCCCAGCATTTT
>.|14|.|TRBJ2-3|TRBV27
CASRPRGYTDTQYF
TGTGCCAGCAGGCCCCGGGGGTACACAGATACGCAGTATTTT
>.|13|TRBD1|TRBJ2-1|TRBV6-7
CASADRVEGEQFF
TGTGCCAGCGCGGACAGGGTTGAAGGTGAGCAGTTCTTC
>.|18|TRBD1|TRBJ2-6|TRBV5-6
CASSPDRGSAAGANVLTF
TGTGCCAGCAGCCCAGACAGGGGGAGTGCGGCTGGGGCCAACGTCCTGACTTTC
>.|14|.|TRBJ1-1|TRBV19
CASTQRGWDTEAFF
TGTGCCAGTACCCAGCGGGGGTGGGACACTGAAGCTTTCTTT
>.|14|.|TRBJ2-3|TRBV5-8
CASSFSLTTDTQYF
TGTGCCAGCAGCTTTAGCCTCACCACAGATACGCAGTATTTT
>.|18|.|TRBJ2-7|TRBV4-2
CASSQESFRTANFYEQYF
TGTGCCAGCAGCCAAGAATCTTTCCGGACAGCAAATTTCTACGAGCAGTACTTC
>.|12|TRBD1|TRBJ1-1|TRBV28
CASSTGGGMAFF
TGTGCCAGCAGTACAGGGGGCGGAATGGCTTTCTTT
>.|13|.|TRBJ1-2|TRBV24-1
CATSQGSPYGYTF
TGTGCCACCTCTCAGGGCTCGCCCTATGGCTACACCTTC
>.|14|TRBD2|TRBJ2-7|TRBV28
CASSFSGRAAEQYF
TGTGCCAGCAGTTTCAGCGGGAGGGCCGCCGAGCAGTACTTC
>.|15|TRBD1|TRBJ1-1|TRBV27
CASSLSRTGDTEAFF
TGTGCCAGCAGTTTATCTCGCACAGGGGACACTGAAGCTTTCTTT
>.|12|.|TRBJ2-2|TRBV4-1
CASSPGTGELFF
TGCGCCAGCAGCCCCGGGACCGGGGAGCTGTTTTTT
>.|14|TRBD1|TRBJ2-5|TRBV5-6
CASSPGTGQETQYF
TGTGCCAGCAGCCCGGGGACAGGGCAGGAGACCCAGTACTTC
>.|15|TRBD1|TRBJ1-5|TRBV9
CASSPDRGQGQPQHF
TGTGCCAGCAGCCCCGACAGGGGGCAGGGGCAGCCCCAGCATTTT
>.|15|.|TRBJ1-5|TRBV2
CASRGGGVSNQPQHF
TGTGCCAGCAGGGGGGGTGGGGTGAGCAATCAGCCCCAGCATTTT
>.|13|TRBD1|TRBJ1-1|TRBV2
CASRQGSMAEAFF
TGTGCCAGCAGACAGGGGAGTATGGCTGAAGCTTTCTTT
>.|14|TRBD1|TRBJ1-4|TRBV19
CASTQTGMIEKLFF
TGTGCCAGTACCCAGACAGGGATGATTGAAAAACTGTTTTTT
>.|13|.|TRBJ2-7|TRBV18
CASSPPSGYEQYF
TGTGCCAGCTCACCACCGTCCGGGTACGAGCAGTACTTC
>.|14|.|TRBJ1-1|TRBV29-1
CSVERGGEVTEAFF
TGCAGCGTTGAGAGAGGAGGGGAAGTCACTGAAGCTTTCTTT
>.|13|.|TRBJ1-5|TRBV11-2
CASSPSRDQPQHF
TGTGCCAGCAGCCCGTCCCGGGATCAGCCCCAGCATTTT
>.|13|TRBD2|TRBJ2-7|TRBV2
CASSDSGTYEQYF
TGTGCCAGCAGTGACAGCGGGACCTACGAGCAGTACTTC
>.|13|TRBD1|TRBJ1-2|TRBV28
CASSTGGYYGYTF
TGTGCCAGCAGCACAGGGGGCTACTATGGCTACACCTTC
>.|16|TRBD1|TRBJ1-2|TRBV24-1
CATSATSGQPGYGYTF
TGTGCCACCAGTGCGACCTCGGGACAGCCTGGCTATGGCTACACCTTC
>.|11|.|TRBJ2-5|TRBV29-1
CSVEGLETQYF
TGCAGCGTTGAAGGGCTGGAGACCCAGTACTTC
>few|15|TRBD1|TRBJ2-2|TRBV4-1
CASSQEGGITGELFF
TGCGCCAGCAGCCAAGAAGGGGGCATCACCGGGGAGCTGTTTTTT
>few|12|.|TRBJ2-1|TRBV27
CASSFPGNEQFF
TGTGCCAGCAGTTTTCCAGGCAATGAGCAGTTCTTC
>.|16|TRBD1|TRBJ1-1|TRBV6-5
CASSSVPGTGNTEAFF
TGTGCCAGCAGTTCCGTCCCCGGGACAGGGAACACTGAAGCTTTCTTT
>.|14|TRBD2|TRBJ2-7|TRBV30
CAWRSASGFYEQYF
TGTGCCTGGAGGTCGGCTAGCGGGTTCTACGAGCAGTACTTC
>few|14|.|TRBJ1-2|TRBV12-5
CASGPPGGIYGYTF
TGTGCTAGTGGTCCTCCGGGAGGGATATATGGCTACACCTTC
>.|17|.|TRBJ2-7|TRBV5-4
CASSPLGAGGSPNEQYF
TGTGCCAGCAGCCCTCTTGGGGCAGGTGGGTCACCCAACGAGCAGTACTTC
>.|13|.|TRBJ1-5|TRBV28
CASRRTFDQPQHF
TGTGCCAGCAGGAGGACATTTGATCAGCCCCAGCATTTT
>.|18|TRBD2|TRBJ2-3|TRBV4-1
CASSQDESGGRVTDTQYF
TGCGCCAGCAGCCAAGATGAGAGTGGCGGGAGGGTCACAGATACGCAGTATTTT
>.|14|.|TRBJ1-2|TRBV4-1
CASSPSGQNYGYTF
TGCGCCAGCAGCCCATCCGGACAAAACTATGGCTACACCTTC
>.|14|.|TRBJ1-4|TRBV29-1
CSVGGFSTNEKLFF
TGCAGCGTCGGGGGGTTTTCGACTAATGAAAAACTGTTTTTT
>.|15|.|TRBJ1-4|TRBV7-9
CASSFQGHTNEKLFF
TGTGCCAGCAGCTTTCAGGGGCACACTAATGAAAAACTGTTTTTT
>.|18|TRBD1|TRBJ1-3|TRBV3-1/TRBV3-2
CASSLGQGGPILGNTIYF
TGTGCCAGCAGCCTCGGACAGGGGGGACCGATACTTGGAAACACCATATATTTT
>.|16|TRBD1|TRBJ2-7|TRBV4-2
CASSQDFWDSSYEQYF
TGTGCCAGCAGCCAAGATTTCTGGGACAGCTCCTACGAGCAGTACTTC
>.|16|.|TRBJ1-6|TRBV6-1
CASSEWEGSYNSPLHF
TGTGCCAGCAGTGAATGGGAGGGGAGCTATAATTCACCCCTCCACTTT
>.|16|TRBD1|TRBJ2-7|TRBV7-9
CASSLGRGTGTGEQYF
TGTGCCAGCAGCTTAGGTCGAGGGACAGGGACTGGCGAGCAGTACTTC
>few|14|.|TRBJ1-4|TRBV14
CASSPRTGNEKLFF
TGTGCCAGCAGCCCGCGTACAGGGAATGAAAAACTGTTTTTT
>few|17|.|TRBJ2-1|TRBV11-2
CASSPQGQTSSYNEQFF
TGTGCCAGCAGCCCACAGGGACAGACTAGCTCCTACAATGAGCAGTTCTTC
>.|14|TRBD1|TRBJ2-7|TRBV6-5
CASSRDRSSYEQYF
TGTGCCAGCAGTAGGGACAGGAGCTCCTACGAGCAGTACTTC
>.|14|TRBD1|TRBJ1-1|TRBV9
CASSLEGQASEAFF
TGTGCCAGCAGCCTAGAGGGACAGGCTAGTGAAGCTTTCTTT
>.|13|.|TRBJ1-2|TRBV11-2
CASSLGQIYGYTF
TGTGCCAGCAGCTTAGGACAGATCTATGGCTACACCTTC